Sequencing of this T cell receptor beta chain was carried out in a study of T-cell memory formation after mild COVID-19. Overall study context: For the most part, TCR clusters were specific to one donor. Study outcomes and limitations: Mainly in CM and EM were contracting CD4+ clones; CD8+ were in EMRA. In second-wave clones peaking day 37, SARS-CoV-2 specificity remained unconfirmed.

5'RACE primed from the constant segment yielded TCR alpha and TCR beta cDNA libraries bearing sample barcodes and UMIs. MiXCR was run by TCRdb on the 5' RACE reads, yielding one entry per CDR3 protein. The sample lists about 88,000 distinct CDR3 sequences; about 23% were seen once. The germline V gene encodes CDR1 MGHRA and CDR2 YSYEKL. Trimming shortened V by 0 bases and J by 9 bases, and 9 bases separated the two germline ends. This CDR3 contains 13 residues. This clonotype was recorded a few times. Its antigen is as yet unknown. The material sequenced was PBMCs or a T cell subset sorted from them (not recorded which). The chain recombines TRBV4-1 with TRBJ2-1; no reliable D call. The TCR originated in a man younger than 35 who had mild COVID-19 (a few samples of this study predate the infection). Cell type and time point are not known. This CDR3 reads CASSQDRRGEQFF. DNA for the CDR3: TGCGCCAGCAGCCAAGACCGGAGAGGTGAGCAGTTCTTC.